This T cell receptor (beta chain) was profiled in a study of blood T cell repertoires in COVID-19. The overall study: Specimens from acute and convalescent COVID-19 originated in the United States, Italy and Spain.

Seattle patients were enrolled while actively infected and followed longitudinally. Profiling relied on immunoSEQ multiplex PCR, and the TCRdb table lists in-frame clones only, not all of them. The top ten hold roughly 0.84% of the sample, which has over 450,000 clones, roughly 87% seen once. The CDR3 covers 14 residues. CDR1 is SGHRS and CDR2 is YFSETQ in the germline V gene. The V end lost 4 bases, the J end lost 2 bases, and 12 bases lay between the germline ends. This clonotype originated in a man younger than 35 with COVID-19, enrolled during active disease. The rearrangement joins TRBV5-1 to TRBJ2-5; D remains ambiguous. Sequenced material: peripheral blood. The chain's CDR3 is CASSPFAEQETQYF. Here the CDR3 DNA reads TGCGCCAGCAGCCCCTTTGCGGAACAAGAGACCCAGTACTTC.